A selection of T cell receptor beta chains follows, all from one sample in a study of PD-L1 blockade in urothelial cancer. Libraries were prepared by immunoSEQ multiplex PCR; TCRdb keeps only in-frame clonotypes and omits some of them. The sample carries some 46,000 clones, about 84% recorded once. The source material was PBMCs, sampled around atezolizumab (anti-PD-L1) treatment. These receptors came from a man between 60 and 75 years old with urothelial cancer. The CDR3 runs from the conserved cysteine through the conserved F or W. Fields, in order: V gene, J gene, D gene, clone size, CDR3 DNA, CDR3 protein. A D gene is named only where the DNA matches it firmly. Part of the rows lack a size; the others show once, few, many or a class for expanded clones.

>TRBV5-8|TRBJ2-7|TRBD1|.
TGTGCCAGCAGCTTGGGACAGGGGGACTACGAGCAGTACTTC
CASSLGQGDYEQYF
>TRBV7-9|TRBJ2-7|TRBD1|.
TGTGCCAGCAGCCCTCCGGGACAGACGTACGAGCAGTACTTC
CASSPPGQTYEQYF
>TRBV19|TRBJ2-1|.|.
TGTGCCAGTAGTCCCCAGGGATCAGGGAATGAGCAGTTCTTC
CASSPQGSGNEQFF
>TRBV4-2|TRBJ2-3|.|.
TGTGCCAGCAGCCCGAGTTACTCCCCAAAAAACACAGATACGCAGTATTTT
CASSPSYSPKNTDTQYF
>TRBV5-5|TRBJ2-5|.|.
TGTGCCAGCAGCTCACAACTATGGGAGACCCAGTACTTC
CASSSQLWETQYF
>TRBV10-3|TRBJ1-3|.|few
TGTGCCATCAGCCGTTCTGGAAACACCATATATTTT
CAISRSGNTIYF
>TRBV6-1|TRBJ2-2|TRBD1|.
TGTGCCAGCAGTGGAGGACAGGGTTTCGGGGAGCTGTTTTTT
CASSGGQGFGELFF
>TRBV29-1|TRBJ2-5|TRBD2|.
TGCAGCGTGGGAGGGCTCCAAGAGACCCAGTACTTC
CSVGGLQETQYF
>TRBV5-1|TRBJ2-7|TRBD1|.
TGCGCCAGCAGCCTCGGACAGGGGCCCGAGCAGTACTTC
CASSLGQGPEQYF
>TRBV29-1|TRBJ2-3|.|.
TGCAGCTGCAGGACCCGCAGGGATTTGGATACGCAGTATTTT
CSCRTRRDLDTQYF
>TRBV6-5|TRBJ1-4|.|.
TGTGCCAGCAGTTATAGGGGGACTGAAAAACTGTTTTTT
CASSYRGTEKLFF
>TRBV14|TRBJ2-5|.|.
TGTGCCAGCAGCCAAGATCCCGCGGGGAAGGGGACCCAGTACTTC
CASSQDPAGKGTQYF
>TRBV14|TRBJ2-5|TRBD1|.
TGTGCCAGCAGCCTGGGGGACAGCTCGCAGTACTTC
CASSLGDSSQYF
>TRBV5-6|TRBJ2-1|.|.
TGTGCCAGCAGCTCCGGGACACCCCAGGAGCAGTTCTTC
CASSSGTPQEQFF
>TRBV28|TRBJ2-3|TRBD2|.
TGTGCCAGCAGTTTATTAAGCGGGGGGCAGTATACGCAGTATTTT
CASSLLSGGQYTQYF
>TRBV5-6|TRBJ2-7|.|.
TGTGCCAGCAGCTTATCGGGGGTTTGGGGAGGATCCTACGAGCAGTACTTC
CASSLSGVWGGSYEQYF
>TRBV6-1|TRBJ1-2|.|.
TGTGCCATAAAGGGAGGGGGACATGGGTATGGCTACACCTTC
CAIKGGGHGYGYTF
>TRBV15|TRBJ1-2|.|.
TGTGCCACCAGCAGAGATCTAGTTAAAAATGATGGCTACACCTTC
CATSRDLVKNDGYTF
>TRBV7-8|TRBJ2-5|TRBD2|.
TGTGCCAGCAGCACACTAGCGGGAGAAGAGACCCAGTACTTC
CASSTLAGEETQYF
>TRBV28|TRBJ2-1|.|many
TGTGCCAGCAGTTTTTATTCGTCTGAGCAGTTCTTC
CASSFYSSEQFF
>TRBV28|TRBJ2-1|.|.
TGTGCCAGCAGTCCAACTCCGGGGAAAAACAATGAGCAGTTCTTC
CASSPTPGKNNEQFF
>TRBV27|TRBJ2-7|TRBD1|.
TGTGCCAGCAGCCTTGGGACAGGGGTCCCTTACGAGCAGTACTTC
CASSLGTGVPYEQYF
>TRBV29-1|TRBJ2-7|TRBD2|.
TGCAGCGCGACTAGCGGGAGTTCCGAGCAGTACTTC
CSATSGSSEQYF
>TRBV5-1|TRBJ2-7|.|.
TGCGCCAGCAGCTTGGGGTTTCAGGGTTTGGGTGAGCAGTACTTC
CASSLGFQGLGEQYF
>TRBV19|TRBJ1-5|TRBD1|.
TGTGCCAGTAGTATAGACAGGGGGAGAAATCAGCCCCAGCATTTT
CASSIDRGRNQPQHF
>TRBV6-5|TRBJ1-1|.|.
TGTGCCAGCAGTTCCAGACTCGAGAACACTGAAGCTTTCTTT
CASSSRLENTEAFF
>TRBV27|TRBJ1-2|TRBD1|.
TGTGCCAGCAGTCCCGGGCTGGGTTCTTTCAGGGGGCGCTATGGCTACACCTTC
CASSPGLGSFRGRYGYTF
>TRBV25-1|TRBJ2-3|.|.
TGTGCCAGCAGTTTCCGGGACAACACAGATACGCAGTATTTT
CASSFRDNTDTQYF
>TRBV5-1|TRBJ2-1|TRBD2|once
TGCGCCAGCAGAGTCAACCAACTAGCGGGAGACAATGAGCAGTTCTTC
CASRVNQLAGDNEQFF
>TRBV6-6|TRBJ2-7|TRBD1|.
TGTGCCAGCACCATTCCGGGACAGGGTAACGAGCAGTACTTC
CASTIPGQGNEQYF
>TRBV5-8|TRBJ1-1|TRBD1|.
TGTGCCAGCAGCCCAGGACAGGGATGGAACACTGAAGCTTTCTTT
CASSPGQGWNTEAFF
>TRBV28|TRBJ1-2|TRBD1|once
TGTGCCAGCAGAAGGCGGGACAGAGGAACCGGCTATGGCTACACCTTC
CASRRRDRGTGYGYTF
>TRBV2|TRBJ2-7|TRBD2|.
TGTGCCAGCAGGGACCCCGGGACTACTTCCTACGAGCAGTACTTC
CASRDPGTTSYEQYF
>TRBV6-6|TRBJ2-1|TRBD2|.
TGTGCCAGCGCTTATCGGGGGGGTGAGCAGTTCTTC
CASAYRGGEQFF
>TRBV9|TRBJ2-3|.|few
TGTGCCAGCAGCGCCGATAGCGGAACGACCGCAGATACGCAGTATTTT
CASSADSGTTADTQYF
>TRBV11-2|TRBJ2-1|.|.
TGTGCCAGCAGCTTAGTGCGCCATGAGCAGTTCTTC
CASSLVRHEQFF
>TRBV28|TRBJ2-1|.|.
TGTGCCAGCAGTCGGGGTTCGAGTGATGAGCAGTTCTTC
CASSRGSSDEQFF
>TRBV5-5|TRBJ1-1|.|.
TGTGCCAGCAGCGAATTGTGGGGAGGCACTGAAGCTTTCTTT
CASSELWGGTEAFF
>TRBV18|TRBJ2-1|TRBD2|.
TGTGCCAGCTCACCAGGACTAGCGGATTACAATGAGCAGTTCTTC
CASSPGLADYNEQFF
>TRBV28|TRBJ1-1|TRBD1|.
TGTGCCAGCAAGGGGGCGGCAATGAACACTGAAGCTTTCTTT
CASKGAAMNTEAFF
>TRBV5-1|TRBJ1-6|TRBD1|few
TGCGCCAGCAGCCCCGGACAGGGAGAATCACCCCTCCACTTT
CASSPGQGESPLHF